This paragraph reports one TCR beta chain. Antigen specificity is unknown. TCRdb keeps only in-frame clones here, not all; method: immunoSEQ multiplex PCR. The sample shows around 16,000 clones, about 75% of them seen only once. The data belong to a study of OX40 agonist ivuxolimab in advanced cancers. For the study at large: Under the entry rules, prior anti-PD-1, anti-PD-L1 or anti-CTLA-4 therapy was allowed, and approximately 36% had some.

Germline assignment: CDR1 SGHAT and CDR2 FQNNGV. The length of the CDR3 is 13 residues. Trimming cost V 7 bases and J 3 bases, with 7 bases left between them. General study points: CD8+ T cells (on average) carried more expanded clones than CD4+ T cells.

Anyone with autoimmune disease history or systemic immunosuppression was excluded. The receptor was derived from an adult with an advanced solid tumor such as melanoma, head and neck, liver or kidney cancer. Sequenced material: CD4+ or CD8+ T cells sorted from blood, taken in a trial of the OX40 agonist ivuxolimab. This chain links TRBV11-2 with TRBJ1-6; no reliable D call. For the CDR3, the DNA is TGTGCCAGCATAGAGGGCTATAATTCACCCCTCCACTTT. Protein product: CASIEGYNSPLHF.